This T cell receptor beta chain was observed in a study of CD8 T cells in ankylosing spondylitis. This clonotype was seen more than once but under ten times. One entry per CDR3 protein results from TCRdb running MiXCR on the 5' RACE reads. Of a few hundred thousand distinct CDR3 sequences in the sample, 15% to 20% were seen once. This CDR3 contains 15 residues. V lost 5 bases, J lost 0 bases, and 13 bases lay in between. The sample taken for sequencing was blood, either unsorted or a sorted T cell fraction (not recorded which). The chain carries TRBV12-3 or TRBV12-4 and TRBJ2-5, with a tentative D call TRBD2 (6 bases). The sequence came from a male donor with ankylosing spondylitis or in good health (not recorded which). Here the CDR3 reads CASSISRDYQETQYF. CDR3 DNA sequence: TGTGCCAGCAGTATAAGCCGGGACTACCAAGAGACCCAGTACTTC.